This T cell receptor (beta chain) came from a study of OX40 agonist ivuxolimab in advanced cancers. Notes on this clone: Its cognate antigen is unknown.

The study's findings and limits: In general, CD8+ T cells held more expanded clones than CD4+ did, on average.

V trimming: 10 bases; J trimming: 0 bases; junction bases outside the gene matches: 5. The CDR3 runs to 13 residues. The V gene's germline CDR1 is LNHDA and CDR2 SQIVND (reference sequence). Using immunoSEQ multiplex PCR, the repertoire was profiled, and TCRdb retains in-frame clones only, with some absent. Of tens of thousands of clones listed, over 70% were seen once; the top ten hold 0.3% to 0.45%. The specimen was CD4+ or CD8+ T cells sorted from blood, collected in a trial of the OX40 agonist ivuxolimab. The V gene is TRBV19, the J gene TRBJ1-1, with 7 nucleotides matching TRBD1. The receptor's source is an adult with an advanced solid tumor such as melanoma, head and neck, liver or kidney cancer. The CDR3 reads CATATGLNTEAFF. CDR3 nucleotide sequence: TGTGCCACCGCGACAGGGTTGAACACTGAAGCTTTCTTT.